The rows below give T cell receptor beta chains drawn from one sample of a study of control samples from healthy donors and cancer patients. The table came from immunoSEQ multiplex PCR; TCRdb's copy has only in-frame clones and leaves some out. The data hold 150,000 or so clones, with 94% observed a single time. The sequenced sample consisted of blood. The receptor source for this set is a woman between 40 and 55 years old in good health. Both conserved end residues are part of each CDR3. A D gene is named only where the DNA matches it firmly. A row's size may be missing; if present it is once, few, many or a size class.

J,V,D,size,DNA,CDR3
TRBJ1-3,TRBV7-8,-,-,TGTGCCAGCAGCTTCCCGGGAGGAAACACCATATATTTT,CASSFPGGNTIYF
TRBJ1-5,TRBV30,-,-,TGTGCCTGGAGTACGGGGGTCAACCAGCCCCAGCATTTT,CAWSTGVNQPQHF
TRBJ1-2,TRBV7-2,-,-,TGTGCCAGCAGCTTAGATTCGGGGACAAGGAGTGGCTACACCTTC,CASSLDSGTRSGYTF
TRBJ2-3,TRBV7-9,-,once,TGTGCCAGCAGCTTAAGTGGCTATTCTAGCACAGATACGCAGTATTTT,CASSLSGYSSTDTQYF
TRBJ1-1,TRBV2,-,-,TGTGCCAGCAGTCTGGGACTTTCGGGGGAAGCTTTCTTT,CASSLGLSGEAFF
TRBJ2-7,TRBV3-1/TRBV3-2,-,few,TGTGCCAGCAGCGCAACGACTGGACCAAACTACGAGCAGTACTTC,CASSATTGPNYEQYF
TRBJ1-2,TRBV4-3,TRBD1,-,TGCGCCAGCAGCCAAGATTTAGACGACAGGGTGTCCGGCTACACCTTC,CASSQDLDDRVSGYTF
TRBJ1-1,TRBV18,TRBD1,-,TGTGCCAGCTCCCGGGACAGGGGGAACACTGAAGCTTTCTTT,CASSRDRGNTEAFF
TRBJ1-4,TRBV5-6,-,-,TGTGCCAGCAGCTCAAGGCGCAGGACGAATGTTGAAAAACTGTTTTTT,CASSSRRRTNVEKLFF
TRBJ1-2,TRBV28,TRBD1,-,TGTGCCAGCAGCCCCCTGACAGGGAACTATGGCTACACCTTC,CASSPLTGNYGYTF
TRBJ1-1,TRBV6-5,-,once,TGTGCCAGCATTAGCATGACGGGGTCTGAAGCTTTCTTT,CASISMTGSEAFF
TRBJ1-1,TRBV6-5,-,-,TGTGCCAGCAGTTACTTACGTACCGGGAGGAACACTGAAGCTTTCTTT,CASSYLRTGRNTEAFF
TRBJ1-1,TRBV5-1,-,-,TGCGCCAGCAGCCTAGGAAAGAACACTGAAGCTTTCTTT,CASSLGKNTEAFF
TRBJ1-6,TRBV7-3,-,-,TGTGCCAGCAGCTTGGGCAATTCACCCCTCCACTTT,CASSLGNSPLHF
TRBJ1-6,TRBV9,-,-,TGTGCCAGCCAAGAGTCCTATAATTCACCCCTCCACTTT,CASQESYNSPLHF